This TCR beta chain was retrieved from a study of OX40 agonist ivuxolimab in advanced cancers. Whole-study context: Patients with hepatocellular carcinoma, melanoma, renal cell or head and neck cancer made up the dose-escalation patients.

Overall study findings and caveats: Dosing at 0.1 to 3.0 mg/kg was accompanied by clonal expansion of CD4+ and CD8+ blood T cells by week 6.

Remarks on this clone: What it binds is unknown.

Profiled with immunoSEQ multiplex PCR; TCRdb holds only in-frame clones, not every one. This sample has fewer than 75,000 clones, with approximately 89% found just once. This material consisted of CD4+ or CD8+ T cells sorted from blood, taken in a trial of the OX40 agonist ivuxolimab. The sequence came from an adult with an advanced solid tumor such as melanoma, head and neck, liver or kidney cancer.

DNA for the CDR3: TGTGCCAGCAGAGACAACCGGGACACTGAAGCTTTCTTT. Its protein is CASRDNRDTEAFF. This chain uses TRBV6-5 with TRBJ1-1, with D unresolved. Trimming shortened V by 6 bases and J by 3 bases, and 11 bases separated the two germline ends. Germline V gene data show CDR1 as MNHEY and CDR2 as SVGAGI. CDR3 length equals 13 residues.